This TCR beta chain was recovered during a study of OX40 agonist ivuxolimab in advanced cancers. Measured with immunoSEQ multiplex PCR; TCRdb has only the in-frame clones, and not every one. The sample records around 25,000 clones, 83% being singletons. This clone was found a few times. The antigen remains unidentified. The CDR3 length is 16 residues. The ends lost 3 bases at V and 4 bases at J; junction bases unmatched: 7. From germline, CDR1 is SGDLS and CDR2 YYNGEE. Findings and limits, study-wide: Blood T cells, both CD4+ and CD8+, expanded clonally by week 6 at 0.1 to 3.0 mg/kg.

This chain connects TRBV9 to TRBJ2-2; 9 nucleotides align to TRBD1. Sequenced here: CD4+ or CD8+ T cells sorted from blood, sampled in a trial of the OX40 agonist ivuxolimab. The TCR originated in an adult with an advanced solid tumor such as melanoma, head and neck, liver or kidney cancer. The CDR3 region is CASSEGGTGSTGELFF. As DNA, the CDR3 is TGTGCCAGCAGCGAAGGGGGGACAGGGAGCACCGGGGAGCTGTTTTTT.